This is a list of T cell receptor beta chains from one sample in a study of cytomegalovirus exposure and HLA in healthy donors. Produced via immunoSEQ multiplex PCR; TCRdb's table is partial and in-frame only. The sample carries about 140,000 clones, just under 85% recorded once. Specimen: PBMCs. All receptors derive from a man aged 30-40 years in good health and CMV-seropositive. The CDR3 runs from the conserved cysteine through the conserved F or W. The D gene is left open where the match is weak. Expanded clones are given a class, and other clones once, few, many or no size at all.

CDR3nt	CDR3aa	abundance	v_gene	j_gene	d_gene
TGTGCCAGCAGCGTAGGGAGCGGGCAGGAGCAGTTCTTC	CASSVGSGQEQFF	NA	TRBV9	TRBJ2-1	NA
TGCGCCAGCAGCTTCGAAGCGGCCCAAGAGACCCAGTACTTC	CASSFEAAQETQYF	NA	TRBV5-1	TRBJ2-5	NA
TGTGCCAGCACAAACAGGGAGAGCAATCAGCCCCAGCATTTT	CASTNRESNQPQHF	once	TRBV18	TRBJ1-5	NA
TGTGCCAGCAGCGTAGGGGCTAGCGGTAGCACAGATACGCAGTATTTT	CASSVGASGSTDTQYF	NA	TRBV9	TRBJ2-3	TRBD2
TGTGCTAGTGGTTTGACAGTGGGAGTGAGTACCGGGGAGCTGTTTTTT	CASGLTVGVSTGELFF	NA	TRBV12-5	TRBJ2-2	NA
TGCGCCAGCAGCCAAGATGGGACGGGGGTTTTTGGCGAGCAGTACTTC	CASSQDGTGVFGEQYF	NA	TRBV4-1	TRBJ2-7	NA
TGTGCCAGCAGCTTGGGTGGACTGGCCTCCTACGAGCAGTACTTC	CASSLGGLASYEQYF	NA	TRBV5-4	TRBJ2-7	NA
TGTGCCAGCAGCGTAGGCTTTAGCGGAAACTCCTACGAGCAGTACTTC	CASSVGFSGNSYEQYF	NA	TRBV9	TRBJ2-7	NA
TGTGCCAGCAGCCCCCAGGGGGTTGAGGAGACCCAGTACTTC	CASSPQGVEETQYF	NA	TRBV5-6	TRBJ2-5	TRBD1
TGTGCCAGCGCGCCGACAGGGGCCTACGAGCAGTACTTC	CASAPTGAYEQYF	once	TRBV6-5	TRBJ2-7	TRBD1
TGTGCCACCAGCAAGCTAGCGGGGGGGCCCCACGAGCAGTACTTC	CATSKLAGGPHEQYF	NA	TRBV15	TRBJ2-7	TRBD2
TGTGCCAGCAGTGGCGGGGGACCTCAAGAGACCCAGTACTTC	CASSGGGPQETQYF	NA	TRBV6-1	TRBJ2-5	TRBD2
TGCGCCAGCAGCCCGCAGGGGGCTGGGGCCAACGTCCTGACTTTC	CASSPQGAGANVLTF	NA	TRBV5-1	TRBJ2-6	TRBD1
TGTGCCAGCAGCTACGACCCGGGACAGTTGAACACCGGGGAGCTGTTTTTT	CASSYDPGQLNTGELFF	NA	TRBV11-2	TRBJ2-2	TRBD1
TGCGCCAGCTCCAATGCCCTGGAGTCCGGGGAGCTGTTTTTT	CASSNALESGELFF	NA	TRBV4-1	TRBJ2-2	NA
TGCAGTGCTGATAGCGAGACCCAGTACTTC	CSADSETQYF	NA	TRBV20-1	TRBJ2-5	NA
TGTGCCAGCAGGGACTCAGCGGGAGAACGAAGTGACGGGGAGCTGCTTTTT	CASRDSAGERSDGELLF	NA	TRBV9	TRBJ2-2	TRBD2
TGTGCCAGCAGCCCCCCTGACAGGGGTGAAAGTGAAAAACTGTTTTTT	CASSPPDRGESEKLFF	NA	TRBV7-9	TRBJ1-4	TRBD1
TGTGCCAGCAGCCTTAGCGGGATTTCCTACGAGCAGTACTTC	CASSLSGISYEQYF	NA	TRBV7-2	TRBJ2-7	TRBD2
TGTGCCATCAGGGACCCGGACAGGGCGGGGGAGACCCAGTACTTC	CAIRDPDRAGETQYF	NA	TRBV10-3	TRBJ2-5	TRBD1
TGTGCCAGCAGTTCAGGGGGAACTAATGAAAAACTGTTTTTT	CASSSGGTNEKLFF	few	TRBV6-5	TRBJ1-4	TRBD1
TGCGCCAGCAGCGTATCCGGGACAGGAGGCAATCAGCCCCAGCATTTT	CASSVSGTGGNQPQHF	few	TRBV5-1	TRBJ1-5	TRBD1
TGTGCCTGGAGGACAGGGTGGCAGGCTGAAGCTTTCTTT	CAWRTGWQAEAFF	NA	TRBV30	TRBJ1-1	TRBD1
TGTGCCAGCACCCTAGGATGTTTCAGCTCCTACAATGAGCAGTTCTTC	CASTLGCFSSYNEQFF	NA	TRBV21-1	TRBJ2-1	NA
TGTGCCAGCAGCTACACCCTAACAGGGGGTAATGGCTACACCTTC	CASSYTLTGGNGYTF	NA	TRBV5-4	TRBJ1-2	TRBD1
TGCGCCAGCAGCTTGGTTTCGGGGGACCAAGCGACCCAGTACTTC	CASSLVSGDQATQYF	NA	TRBV5-1	TRBJ2-5	NA
TGTGCCAGCAGCTTCCTAGCGGGAGAAACAGATACGCAGTATTTT	CASSFLAGETDTQYF	NA	TRBV5-4	TRBJ2-3	TRBD2
TGTGCCAGTACCCTACTAGGGCTGGGGAACACTGAAGCTTTCTTT	CASTLLGLGNTEAFF	NA	TRBV19	TRBJ1-1	NA
TGTGCCAGCAGCCGAGGGACAGGGGAACGCAATCAGCCCCAGCATTTT	CASSRGTGERNQPQHF	NA	TRBV5-6	TRBJ1-5	TRBD1
TGTGCCAGCAGCGTAACCAGCGAAATGAACACTGAAGCTTTCTTT	CASSVTSEMNTEAFF	NA	TRBV9	TRBJ1-1	NA
TGTGCCAGCTCACCAGCAGGGGGACAGGGACAGCCCCAGCATTTT	CASSPAGGQGQPQHF	once	TRBV18	TRBJ1-5	TRBD1
TGTGCCAGCAGTACAGGGGGCGCATCCAATCAGCCCCAGCATTTT	CASSTGGASNQPQHF	NA	TRBV6-5	TRBJ1-5	TRBD1
TGTGCCAGCAGCTTAGAAACCGGGACTAGCGGTTACAATGAGCAGTTCTTC	CASSLETGTSGYNEQFF	NA	TRBV5-6	TRBJ2-1	TRBD2
TGTGCCAGCAGTTTTCTTCCCGACAGGGGGCCTTACTACGAGCAGTACTTC	CASSFLPDRGPYYEQYF	NA	TRBV27	TRBJ2-7	TRBD1
TGTGCCAGTAGCCCGACAGGGGTTTTCTCTGGAAACACCATATATTTT	CASSPTGVFSGNTIYF	NA	TRBV19	TRBJ1-3	TRBD1
TGTGCCAGCAGTTCCACAGGGGGAGGCGGTCAGACCCAGTACTTC	CASSSTGGGGQTQYF	NA	TRBV2	TRBJ2-5	TRBD1
TGTGCCAGCTCACCCCCAGGTGGTTTCGAGCAGTACTTC	CASSPPGGFEQYF	NA	TRBV18	TRBJ2-7	NA
TGTGCCTGGAGTATGACAGGAAGCTATTCACCCCTCCACTTT	CAWSMTGSYSPLHF	NA	TRBV30	TRBJ1-6	NA
TGTGCCAGCAGTTTTATGGCCTCAGGAGGAGGCTACACCTTC	CASSFMASGGGYTF	NA	TRBV28	TRBJ1-2	NA
TGTGCCAGCAGTTCACGGACGGGGAAGGGCACTAAAGACGAGCAGTACTTC	CASSSRTGKGTKDEQYF	NA	TRBV28	TRBJ2-7	NA
TGCAGCGTTGAAAGACGGAGCACTGAAGCTTTCTTT	CSVERRSTEAFF	NA	TRBV29-1	TRBJ1-1	NA
TGTGCCAGCAGCTCCCGGGGTTTGGACAGTCCTAATGAAAAACTGTTTTTT	CASSSRGLDSPNEKLFF	NA	TRBV7-9	TRBJ1-4	NA
TGCGCCAGCAGCTTGGGAATAGCGGGGGGTACAGATACGCAGTATTTT	CASSLGIAGGTDTQYF	NA	TRBV5-1	TRBJ2-3	TRBD2
TGCGCCAGCAGCTTGGAAGGCGGTAGCTACTACGAGCAGTACTTC	CASSLEGGSYYEQYF	NA	TRBV5-1	TRBJ2-7	NA
TGTGCCAGCAGCTCCGGGTCTACGAACACTGAAGCTTCCTTT	CASSSGSTNTEASF	NA	TRBV6-5	TRBJ1-1	NA
TGTGCCAGCAGTTTCTTACAGGGGTTGCAAGTGAACACTGAAGCTTTCTTT	CASSFLQGLQVNTEAFF	NA	TRBV7-6	TRBJ1-1	TRBD1
TGTGCCAGCAGTCTAGTTGAAGTAGCGGGACCCGGGGAGCTGTTTTTT	CASSLVEVAGPGELFF	NA	TRBV27	TRBJ2-2	TRBD2
TGTGCCAGCAAACTAGCGGGAGAGGGCGGGGAGCTGTTTTTT	CASKLAGEGGELFF	NA	TRBV11-3	TRBJ2-2	TRBD2
TGTGCCAGCAGTTTCCGGGACATTCGTCGATATGGCTACACCTTC	CASSFRDIRRYGYTF	few	TRBV6-1	TRBJ1-2	NA
TGCGCCAGCAGCTCCCGGACAGGTTTGAATGAAAAACTGTTTTTT	CASSSRTGLNEKLFF	few	TRBV5-1	TRBJ1-4	TRBD1
TGTGCCAGCTCCCCGGGACAGATGAATGAAAAACTGTTTTTT	CASSPGQMNEKLFF	NA	TRBV5-8	TRBJ1-4	TRBD1
TGCGCCAGCAGTCAAACCGGGACTACCGGGGAGCTGTTTTTT	CASSQTGTTGELFF	NA	TRBV23-1	TRBJ2-2	NA